This entry describes one T cell receptor beta chain. Its target is not known. The sample belongs to a study of cytomegalovirus exposure and HLA in healthy donors. Study-level findings and limits: Usually a TCR sequence was rare, but some public TCRs were found in many donors. Common viral pathogens were later found to be apparently linked to several of the most significant clusters.

The germline gives CDR1 SGHAT, CDR2 FQNNGV. The V segment lost 2 bases and the J segment 5 bases; nucleotides outside the gene matches: 7. The CDR3 covers 15 residues. PCR involved 60 Vbeta and 13 Jbeta primers. Data came from immunoSEQ multiplex PCR; TCRdb stores just in-frame clones and leaves some out. The sample carries over 150,000 clones, roughly 80% recorded once. The donors comprised healthy bone marrow donors. The receptor comes from a male donor in good health and CMV-seronegative. Sequenced material: PBMCs. This sequence joins TRBV11-2 and TRBJ2-3; 7 bases fit TRBD2. The DNA for the CDR3 is TGTGCCAGCAGCTTAAACCGGGCTAGCGGAGATACGCAGTATTTT. This translates into CASSLNRASGDTQYF.